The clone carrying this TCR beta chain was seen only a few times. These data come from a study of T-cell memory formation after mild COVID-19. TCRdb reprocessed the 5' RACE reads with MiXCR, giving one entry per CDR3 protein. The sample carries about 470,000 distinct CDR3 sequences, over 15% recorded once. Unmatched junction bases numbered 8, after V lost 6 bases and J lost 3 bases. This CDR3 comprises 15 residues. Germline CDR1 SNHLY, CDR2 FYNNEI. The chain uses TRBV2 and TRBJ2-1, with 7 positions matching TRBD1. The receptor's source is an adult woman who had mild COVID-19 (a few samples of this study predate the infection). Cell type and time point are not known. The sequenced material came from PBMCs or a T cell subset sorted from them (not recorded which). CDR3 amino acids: CASRRDRGGYNEQFF. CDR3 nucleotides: TGTGCCAGCAGACGGGACAGAGGCGGCTACAATGAGCAGTTCTTC.